These T cell receptor beta chains were read from a single sample in a study of T cell responses to AZD1222 COVID-19 vaccine. The repertoire was sequenced with immunoSEQ multiplex PCR; TCRdb's copy has only in-frame clones and lacks some. The sample includes 80,000 to 100,000 clones, 80% to 95% of them seen just once. This material consisted of peripheral blood, taken 28 days after the second AZD1222 dose. The origin of the receptors is an adult who received the AZD1222 COVID-19 vaccine. CDR3s include the opening cysteine and the closing phenylalanine or tryptophan. Fields, in order: J gene, D gene, V gene, clone size, CDR3 DNA, CDR3 protein. A D gene is named only where the DNA matches it firmly. Clone size, where shown, is once, few, many, or a class for clones that have expanded.

>TRBJ2-5|.|TRBV9|.
TGTGCCAGCAGCCCACGGGGACAAGCTTACCAAGAGACCCAGTACTTC
CASSPRGQAYQETQYF
>TRBJ1-2|.|TRBV5-1|.
TGCGCCAGCAGCTTGGTTGGGGACTATGGCTACACCTTC
CASSLVGDYGYTF
>TRBJ1-5|TRBD1|TRBV19|.
TGTGCCAGTACTGGGACAGGAAAACTCAATCAGCCCCAGCATTTT
CASTGTGKLNQPQHF
>TRBJ1-2|TRBD1|TRBV11-2|.
TGTGCCAGCAGCTTAACAGGACAGGGATATGGCTACACCTTC
CASSLTGQGYGYTF
>TRBJ2-1|.|TRBV28|.
TGTGCCAGCGGATCCGGACAGTATTACAATGAGCAGTTCTTC
CASGSGQYYNEQFF
>TRBJ1-6|.|TRBV5-4|.
TGTGCCAGCAGCATACAGGGTGGTGTTAATTCACCCCTCCACTTT
CASSIQGGVNSPLHF
>TRBJ1-6|TRBD1|TRBV2|.
TGTGCCACTGCGCGAGTCGGGTCAAACAGGGGTGGTAATTCACCCCTCCACTTT
CATARVGSNRGGNSPLHF
>TRBJ1-5|.|TRBV12-3/TRBV12-4|once
TGTGCCAGCAGTTTAACAACAGGACAGCCCCAGCATTTT
CASSLTTGQPQHF
>TRBJ1-2|.|TRBV2|once
TGTGCCAGCCGACCGAACTATGGCTACACCTTC
CASRPNYGYTF
>TRBJ1-6|.|TRBV28|.
TGTGCCAGCAGTTTAGCCCTCAGGATTTCTAATTCACCCCTCCACTTT
CASSLALRISNSPLHF
>TRBJ1-1|.|TRBV3-1/TRBV3-2|.
TGTGCCGCCGGGAGGGGTAGGGCTGAAGCTTTCTTT
CAAGRGRAEAFF
>TRBJ1-5|.|TRBV4-2|once
TGTGCCAGCAGCCAAGATTGGAACGGGGCGGATCAGCCCCAGCATTTT
CASSQDWNGADQPQHF
>TRBJ1-4|.|TRBV18|.
TGTGCCAGCTCAAGGACGTCAACTAATGAAAAACTGTTTTTT
CASSRTSTNEKLFF
>TRBJ2-3|.|TRBV6-1|.
TGTGCCAGCAGTGAATCGGGAGTCGGCACAGATACGCAGTATTTT
CASSESGVGTDTQYF
>TRBJ2-3|.|TRBV10-3|once
TGTGCCATCAGTGGTAGCGGTACCACAGATACGCAGTATTTT
CAISGSGTTDTQYF
>TRBJ2-2|.|TRBV7-3|once
TGTGCCAGCAGCCCTGGGACCGGGGAGCTGTTTTTT
CASSPGTGELFF
>TRBJ1-3|.|TRBV5-6|.
TGTGCCAGCAGCGGGAACACCATATATTTT
CASSGNTIYF
>TRBJ2-1|TRBD2|TRBV5-4|.
TGTGCCAGCAGCTCGGTAGCGGGAGATTACTACAATGAGCAGTTCTTC
CASSSVAGDYYNEQFF
>TRBJ2-2|TRBD1|TRBV5-1|.
TGCGCCAGCAGGTACGGGACAGGGAACACCGGGGAGCTGTTTTTT
CASRYGTGNTGELFF
>TRBJ1-4|.|TRBV12-5|.
TGTGCTAGTGGTTTGGTACGGTGGACAGAACGTAATGAAAAACTGTTTTTT
CASGLVRWTERNEKLFF
>TRBJ2-7|TRBD2|TRBV6-1|once
TGTGCCAGCAGTGAAAGACTAGCGGGCTCCTACGAGCAGTACTTC
CASSERLAGSYEQYF
>TRBJ2-5|.|TRBV18|few
TGTGCCAGCTCACCACCCCCGGGCTGGGAGACCCAGTACTTC
CASSPPPGWETQYF
>TRBJ2-1|.|TRBV4-1|.
TGCGCCAGCAGCCCCCGATTCAGGCTAGGTTCCGGAGGAGCGGGTTTTTTGTATGAGCAGTTCTTC
CASSPRFRLGSGGAGFLYEQFF
>TRBJ2-6|.|TRBV21-1|.
TGTGCCAGCAGCAAAAGGGGGGGGCCCGGGGCCAACGTCCTGACTTTC
CASSKRGGPGANVLTF
>TRBJ2-2|.|TRBV5-1|.
TGCGCCAGCAGCTTGGCCGTGGGGATCGGCTCCGGGGAGCTGTTTTTT
CASSLAVGIGSGELFF
>TRBJ1-2|.|TRBV10-3|once
TGTGCCATCAGTGAGCGGGGGGACTATGGCTACACCTTC
CAISERGDYGYTF
>TRBJ2-1|TRBD2|TRBV2|once
TGTGCCACCCTATGGGCAAGGTCAGCGGGAGGGGACTACTACAATGAGCAGTTCTTC
CATLWARSAGGDYYNEQFF
>TRBJ2-7|.|TRBV30|.
TGTGCCTGGAGTGTAGGGGGAGGAGTCTACGAGCAGTACTTC
CAWSVGGGVYEQYF
>TRBJ1-4|TRBD1|TRBV28|.
TGTGCCAGCACACTGACAGGGGTAGGGGCAACTAATGAAAAACTGTTTTTT
CASTLTGVGATNEKLFF
>TRBJ2-4|.|TRBV28|.
TGTGCCAGCAGTTTCGTAGTCGAGCAGCTTCAGTACTTC
CASSFVVEQLQYF
>TRBJ1-6|TRBD1|TRBV3-1/TRBV3-2|.
TGTGCCAGCAGTTGGGGACAGGGGGTCCTGCAGAATTCACCCCTCCACTTT
CASSWGQGVLQNSPLHF
>TRBJ1-2|.|TRBV27|once
TGTGCCAGCAGTTTAAGCGCCAGGGCCTACTATGGCTACACCTTC
CASSLSARAYYGYTF
>TRBJ2-7|TRBD1|TRBV27|.
TGTGCCAGCAGTCACGGACAGGGGTACGAGCAGTACTTC
CASSHGQGYEQYF
>TRBJ2-1|.|TRBV9|.
TGTGCCAGCAGCGTGGCATTGTACGACAATGAGCAGTTCTTC
CASSVALYDNEQFF
>TRBJ1-1|TRBD1|TRBV27|.
TGTGCCAGCAGTTTAGAACAGGGGCGGACTGAAGCTTTCTTT
CASSLEQGRTEAFF
>TRBJ2-1|TRBD2|TRBV28|.
TGTGCCAGCAGTATAAGCGGGAGATCGCATGAGCAGTTCTTC
CASSISGRSHEQFF
>TRBJ2-1|TRBD2|TRBV6-5|.
TGTGCCAGCAGTTACGCGCCTAGCGGGGGTAAAAATGAGCAGTTCTTC
CASSYAPSGGKNEQFF
>TRBJ1-1|TRBD1|TRBV5-4|.
TGTGCCAGCAGTTCGACCGGGACAGAAGAAGCTTTCTTT
CASSSTGTEEAFF
>TRBJ2-5|.|TRBV9|once
TGTGCCAGCAGCGTGGGGGAACAACAGGGTTCTGAGGAGACCCAGTACTTC
CASSVGEQQGSEETQYF
>TRBJ2-6|.|TRBV5-5|.
TGTGCCAGCAGCCTGGGTGGGTTCACTGGGGCCAACGTCCTGACTTTC
CASSLGGFTGANVLTF
>TRBJ2-1|.|TRBV6-5|once
TGTGCCAGCAGGATACAGGACCTGGGTGAGCAGTTCTTC
CASRIQDLGEQFF
>TRBJ1-5|TRBD1|TRBV7-8|.
TGTGCCAGCAGCTTGAGGACAGGGGTCAATCAGCCCCAGCATTTT
CASSLRTGVNQPQHF
>TRBJ2-5|.|TRBV11-2|.
TGTGCCAGCAGCTTAGGGCCTCAGGGGAGGAGGGAGACCCAGTACTTC
CASSLGPQGRRETQYF
>TRBJ1-4|TRBD1|TRBV30|once
TGTGCCTGGAGGGCCTACAGGGGCGGTAATGAAAAACTGTTTTTT
CAWRAYRGGNEKLFF
>TRBJ1-3|.|TRBV28|.
TGTGCCAGCAGTTGGGCTTCGGGGGCGGCAGGAAACACCATATATTTT
CASSWASGAAGNTIYF
>TRBJ2-7|.|TRBV5-1|.
TGCGCCAGCTCCGACAGGATTTCTTACGAGCAGTACTTC
CASSDRISYEQYF
>TRBJ2-1|.|TRBV28|.
TGTGCCAGCAGTTTTTTTGGGGGAGTTCAGGGTGAGCAGTTCTTC
CASSFFGGVQGEQFF
>TRBJ1-1|TRBD1|TRBV2|.
TGTGCCAGCAGTGCGGACAGGGGAAGAGCTTTCTTT
CASSADRGRAFF
>TRBJ2-7|.|TRBV5-5|.
TGTGCCAGCAGCTTTAGGCAGCTCATCTCCTACGAGCAGTACTTC
CASSFRQLISYEQYF
>TRBJ2-2|TRBD2|TRBV9|.
TGTGCCAGCAGCGTAGTGGGACTAGCGGGGGGGCCGACCGGGGAGCTGTTTTTT
CASSVVGLAGGPTGELFF
>TRBJ2-7|TRBD1|TRBV2|few
TGTGCCAGCAGTGGAGAGGGACAGGGGAACTACGAGCAGTACTTC
CASSGEGQGNYEQYF
>TRBJ2-1|.|TRBV4-2|.
TGTGCCAGCAGCCAAGCGGCGGGGGCTAGCACCTACAATGAGCAGTTCTTC
CASSQAAGASTYNEQFF
>TRBJ2-3|.|TRBV29-1|.
TGCAGCGTTGATGGCAGGGGTAGCACAGATACGCAGTATTTT
CSVDGRGSTDTQYF
>TRBJ2-1|TRBD2|TRBV7-8|.
TGTGCCAGCAGCTTAGGAGCGGGAGCTGGCGATGAGCAGTTCTTC
CASSLGAGAGDEQFF
>TRBJ1-4|.|TRBV19|few
TGTGCCAGTCCGACGGAGATTAATGAAAAACTGTTTTTT
CASPTEINEKLFF
>TRBJ2-3|.|TRBV5-1|.
TGCGCCAGCAGCTTGGAGTCCCCAGATACGCAGTATTTT
CASSLESPDTQYF
>TRBJ2-1|TRBD2|TRBV11-3|few
TGTGCCAGCAGCTTAGCCCCGACTAGCGGGAGTTACAATGAGCAGTTCTTC
CASSLAPTSGSYNEQFF
>TRBJ1-1|.|TRBV5-6|.
TGTGCCAGCAGCGGCCCCCGGGGGGGACCGAACACTGAAGCTTTCTTT
CASSGPRGGPNTEAFF
>TRBJ1-1|.|TRBV25-1|.
TGTGCCAGCAGTGAATCCACCCAGAACACTGAAGCTTTCTTT
CASSESTQNTEAFF
>TRBJ2-1|TRBD2|TRBV19|once
TGTGCCAGTAGTAAGAGCGGGGGCCACTTCTCCTACAATGAGCAGTTCTTC
CASSKSGGHFSYNEQFF